These 26 T cell receptor beta chains share one sample of origin, sequenced in a study of blood T cell repertoires in COVID-19. TCRdb keeps only in-frame clones here, not all; method: immunoSEQ multiplex PCR. The table shows about 270,000 clones, with around 86% occurring only once. The sample consisted of peripheral blood. The source of these receptors is a man aged 50-59 years with acute or convalescent COVID-19.

The chain couples TRBV27 to TRBJ2-2; weak D call: TRBD1 (6 bases). The CDR3 is made up of 16 amino acids. V was shortened by 2 bases and J by 0 bases, with 10 bases between the two germline ends. Per germline, CDR1 MNHEY and CDR2 SMNVEV (reference sequence). The CDR3 loop is CASSLRTETNTGELFF. The CDR3 DNA follows: TGTGCCAGCAGTTTAAGGACAGAGACGAACACCGGGGAGCTGTTTTTT.

The chain has TRBV2 and TRBJ1-3, with a tentative D call TRBD1 (5 bases). The length of the CDR3 is 18 residues. Trimming shortened V by 7 bases and J by 0 bases, and 22 bases separated the two germline ends. The germline gives CDR1 SNHLY, CDR2 FYNNEI. For the CDR3, the DNA is TGTGCCAGCACGGTACAGGCCCGCCTCATCAACTCTGGAAACACCATATATTTT. This translates into CASTVQARLINSGNTIYF.

In its sample, this clone was seen once. DNA for the CDR3: TGCGCCAGCAGCCAAGATAGGGGCACAGGGAGCGAGACCCAGTACTTC. Translated, it gives CASSQDRGTGSETQYF. The V call is TRBV4-1, the J call TRBJ2-5; perhaps TRBD1 as D (6 bases). Trimming removed 0 bases from V and 5 bases from J, with 16 bases in between. The germline gives CDR1 MGHRA, CDR2 YSYEKL. CDR3 size: 16 residues.

This clone has just one count. The rearrangement joins TRBV19 to TRBJ2-7; D is uncertain. This CDR3 is 13 amino acids long. Germline values: CDR1 LNHDA, CDR2 SQIVND (reference sequence). V was trimmed by 3 bases and J by 3 bases, leaving 9 bases between them. DNA for the CDR3: TGTGCCAGTAGTATGTCCGAGAACTACGAGCAGTACTTC. Residues: CASSMSENYEQYF.

The chain is built from TRBV27 and TRBJ2-4; 9 bases are shared with TRBD2. Unmatched junction bases numbered 5, after V lost 6 bases and J lost 2 bases. CDR3 length: 15 amino acids. Germline CDR1 is MNHEY and CDR2 is SMNVEV (reference sequence). DNA of the CDR3: TGTGCCAGCAGCACGAGCGGGAGGACCAAAAACATTCAGTACTTC. Its translation is CASSTSGRTKNIQYF.

The chain combines TRBV6-1 with TRBJ1-6; D not resolved. This CDR3 has 15 residues. V was shortened by 3 bases and J by 0 bases, with 6 bases between the two germline ends. Germline CDR1 is MNHNS and CDR2 is SASEGT. The CDR3, as DNA: TGTGCCAGCAGTGAGCCGAGCTCCTATAATTCACCCCTCCACTTT. As protein: CASSEPSSYNSPLHF.

This chain connects TRBV19 to TRBJ2-4, with TRBD1 matching over 8 bases. Germline V gives CDR1 LNHDA, CDR2 SQIVND (reference sequence). The CDR3 covers 16 residues. V lost 1 base to trimming and J lost 4 bases; unmatched junction nucleotides: 6. CDR3 bases: TGTGCCAGTAGTATAGGGTCAGGGGGCAGTAAAAACATTCAGTACTTC. Its translation: CASSIGSGGSKNIQYF.

This chain joins TRBV19 and TRBJ2-1, with TRBD1 as a possible D gene (6 bases). Trimming cost V 9 bases and J 4 bases, with 16 bases left between them. Germline assignment: CDR1 LNHDA and CDR2 SQIVND (reference sequence). The CDR3 consists of 14 residues. CDR3 residues: CARGAGLGYNEQFF. The DNA for the CDR3 is TGTGCCAGGGGGGCGGGCCTGGGGTACAATGAGCAGTTCTTC.

This clone was seen only once. The chain couples TRBV5-1 to TRBJ1-6, with 8 bases fitting TRBD1. With 0 bases clipped from V and 6 bases from J, the junction kept 2 bases outside the gene matches. The CDR3 totals 15 residues. Germline CDR1 reads SGHRS; CDR2 reads YFSETQ. CDR3 sequence: CASSLEGQANSPLHF. CDR3 nucleotide sequence: TGCGCCAGCAGCTTGGAGGGACAGGCTAATTCACCCCTCCACTTT. The variable domain in full, completed from reference TRBV5-1 and TRBJ1-6, reads KAGVTQTPRYLIKTRGQQVTLSCSPISGHRSVSWYQQTPGQGLQFLFEYFSETQRNKGNFPGRFSGRQFSNSRSEMNVSTLELGDSALYLCASSLEGQANSPLHFGNGTRLTVT.

The chain links TRBV7-9 to TRBJ2-7, with 9 positions matching TRBD1. Germline trimming cut 3 bases from V and 7 bases from J; bases unmatched to any gene: 10. The CDR3 consists of 15 residues. From germline, CDR1 is SEHNR and CDR2 FQNEAQ (reference sequence). In DNA form, the CDR3 reads TGTGCCAGCAGCTTGGGACAGGGAAAGCCTAAGGAGCAGTACTTC. The encoded protein is CASSLGQGKPKEQYF.

The rearrangement links TRBV5-1 to TRBJ2-5, with D maybe TRBD2 (6 bases). From germline, CDR1 is SGHRS and CDR2 YFSETQ. CDR3 length: 14 amino acids. V was trimmed by 4 bases and J by 4 bases, leaving 14 bases between them. CDR3 region: CASSEMMGGETQYF. The CDR3 DNA sequence: TGCGCCAGCAGCGAAATGATGGGGGGAGAGACCCAGTACTTC.

The V call is TRBV10-3, the J call TRBJ2-5; 10 nucleotides match TRBD2. The V gene's germline CDR1 is ENHRY and CDR2 SYGVKD. The CDR3 spans 15 residues. V gave up 8 bases and J gave up 5 bases; unmatched junction bases: 11. The CDR3 DNA is TGTGCCATCCACAATCCCGGAGCGGGGGGGGAGACCCAGTACTTC. Its translation: CAIHNPGAGGETQYF.

The V call is TRBV18, the J call TRBJ2-5; D is uncertain. V lost 6 bases, J lost 1 base, and 9 bases lay in between. CDR1 is KGHSH and CDR2 is LQKENI in the germline V gene. CDR3 size: 13 residues. The CDR3 sequence: CASSLSSQETQYF. The CDR3 DNA sequence: TGTGCCAGCTCCCTGTCTTCCCAAGAGACCCAGTACTTC.

The chain combines TRBV19 with TRBJ1-5, with 8 bases matching TRBD1. CDR1 and CDR2 from the germline V gene are LNHDA and SQIVND (reference sequence). CDR3 size: 15 residues. Germline trimming cut 6 bases from V and 2 bases from J; bases unmatched to any gene: 6. The CDR3 loop is CASRQDRVGNQPQHF. In DNA, the CDR3 is TGTGCCAGTAGACAGGACAGGGTCGGCAATCAGCCCCAGCATTTT.

J is TRBJ2-2 and V is TRBV30, with 7 bases aligning to TRBD1. The V and J ends lost 2 bases and 6 bases, in that order; junction bases with no gene match: 9. Germline V CDR1 and CDR2: GTSNPN, SVGIG (reference sequence). The CDR3 runs to 15 residues. CDR3 sequence reads: CAWSFITGAAGELFF. The DNA for the CDR3 is TGTGCCTGGAGTTTCATAACAGGGGCGGCCGGGGAGCTGTTTTTT. The full variable domain, with the rest looked up from reference TRBV30 and TRBJ2-2, is SQTIHQWPATLVQPVGSPLSLECTVEGTSNPNLYWYRQAAGRGLQLLFYSVGIGQISSEVPQNLSASRPQDRQFILSSKKLLLSDSGFYLCAWSFITGAAGELFFGEGSRLTVL.

This chain connects TRBV12-3 or TRBV12-4 to TRBJ1-1, with 9 bases matching TRBD1. The V and J ends lost 5 bases and 11 bases, in that order; junction bases with no gene match: 9. This CDR3 comprises 13 residues. The CDR3 loop is CASSPQQGAKAFF. CDR3 sequence (DNA): TGTGCCAGCAGTCCGCAACAGGGGGCCAAGGCTTTCTTT.

The chain links TRBV14 to TRBJ1-5; D is uncertain. Germline lookup yields CDR1 SGHDN and CDR2 FVKESK. This CDR3 is built from 14 residues. V was trimmed by 1 base and J by 2 bases, leaving 6 bases between them. CDR3 DNA sequence: TGTGCCAGCAGCCAAGGCTCAGGCAATCAGCCCCAGCATTTT. Protein sequence: CASSQGSGNQPQHF.

As regards this clone: The same CDR3 also results from other DNA sequences found in this sample. V and J are TRBV5-8 and TRBJ1-5; 7 nucleotides line up with TRBD1. The CDR3 is made up of 15 amino acids. Unmatched junction bases numbered 0, after V lost 0 bases and J lost 0 bases. Germline CDR1 SGHTS, CDR2 YDEGEE. This chain's CDR3 is CASSLGDSSNQPQHF. The CDR3 nucleotides are TGTGCCAGCAGCTTGGGGGACAGTAGCAATCAGCCCCAGCATTTT. The entire variable domain, with the rest obtained from reference TRBV5-8 and TRBJ1-5, is as follows: EAGVTQSPTHLIKTRGQQATLRCSPISGHTSVYWYQQALGLGLQFLLWYDEGEERNRGNFPPRFSGRQFPNYSSELNVNALELEDSALYLCASSLGDSSNQPQHFGDGTRLSIL.

V and J are TRBV16 and TRBJ1-2; no reliable D call. CDR1 and CDR2 from the germline V gene are KGHSY and FQNENV. The CDR3 is 16 amino acids. The ends were cut back, 0 bases at V and 4 bases at J, with 15 bases in the middle. The DNA for the CDR3 is TGTGCCAGCAGCCAATCCACAGTGGGCGTTGCCTATGGCTACACCTTC. Amino acids: CASSQSTVGVAYGYTF.

The V call is TRBV7-3, the J call TRBJ1-6; 12 positions agree with TRBD1. Trimming removed 2 bases from V and 7 bases from J; junction bases left unmatched: 3. The CDR3 covers 16 residues. Germline CDR1 reads SGHTA; CDR2 reads FQGTGA. The CDR3 loop is CASSLLGQGANSPLHF. CDR3 nucleotide sequence: TGTGCCAGCAGCTTATTGGGACAGGGGGCAAATTCACCCCTCCACTTT. Full variable domain (outside the CDR3, taken from reference TRBV7-3 and TRBJ1-6): GAGVSQTPSNKVTEKGKYVELRCDPISGHTALYWYRQSLGQGPEFLIYFQGTGAADDSGLPNDRFFAVRPEGSVSTLKIQRTERGDSAVYLCASSLLGQGANSPLHFGNGTRLTVT.

This sequence joins TRBV9 and TRBJ1-6; TRBD1 might be the D (6 bases). V was shortened by 0 bases and J by 10 bases, with 11 bases between the two germline ends. The germline V gene has CDR1 SGDLS and CDR2 YYNGEE. The CDR3 spans 14 residues. The CDR3 DNA follows: TGTGCCAGCAGCGTAGCGACAGGAAGATCACCCCTCCACTTT. It specifies CASSVATGRSPLHF.

The chain carries TRBV7-9 and TRBJ2-1, with D tentatively TRBD1 (5 bases). This CDR3 comprises 16 residues. The germline V gene has CDR1 SEHNR and CDR2 FQNEAQ (reference sequence). Trimming cost V 5 bases and J 0 bases, with 14 bases left between them. The DNA of the CDR3 is TGTGCCAGCAGCCCCAGGGCGGTTACCTCCTACAATGAGCAGTTCTTC. Its translation: CASSPRAVTSYNEQFF.

The table lists this clone with a count of one. This rearrangement joins TRBV6-5 to TRBJ2-5; perhaps TRBD2 as D (6 bases). The V end lost 7 bases, the J end lost 3 bases, and 12 bases lay between the germline ends. CDR1 is MNHEY and CDR2 is SVGAGI in the germline V gene. The length of the CDR3 is 13 residues. This CDR3 is CASNLAGKETQYF. The CDR3 coding sequence is TGTGCCAGCAATCTTGCGGGGAAAGAGACCCAGTACTTC.

The V call is TRBV30, the J call TRBJ1-5; no clear D. Germline V gene sequence: CDR1 GTSNPN, CDR2 SVGIG (reference sequence). CDR3 size: 20 residues. Trimming took off 0 bases at V and 1 base at J, with 25 bases between the two ends. The CDR3 loop reads CAWSVRMSGVGEKSNQPQHF. CDR3 in DNA: TGTGCCTGGAGTGTACGGATGTCCGGGGTTGGGGAGAAAAGCAATCAGCCCCAGCATTTT.

This clone appeared once. V usage is TRBV7-2 and J usage is TRBJ2-7; 8 nucleotides agree with TRBD1. Trimming cost V 5 bases and J 3 bases; bases outside gene matches: 6. In germline, CDR1 is SGHTA, CDR2 FQGNSA. The CDR3 contains 14 residues. The chain's CDR3 is CASSTGTGRYEQYF. In DNA, the CDR3 is TGTGCCAGCAGCACCGGGACAGGACGCTACGAGCAGTACTTC. Full variable domain (remainder filled in from reference TRBV7-2 and TRBJ2-7): GAGVSQSPSNKVTEKGKDVELRCDPISGHTALYWYRQSLGQGLEFLIYFQGNSAPDKSGLPSDRFSAERTGGSVSTLTIQRTQQEDSAVYLCASSTGTGRYEQYFGPGTRLTVT.

The chain links TRBV7-9 to TRBJ2-5, with 13 bases identical to TRBD2. The CDR3 is 16 residues long. Germline-derived CDR1 and CDR2 are SEHNR and FQNEAQ (reference sequence). V was pared by 5 bases and J by 3 bases, with 6 bases of the junction left unmatched. The DNA of the CDR3 is TGTGCCAGCAGCCTGACTAGCGGGGGGACTAAAGAGACCCAGTACTTC. Its translation: CASSLTSGGTKETQYF. The full variable domain, with the rest looked up from reference TRBV7-9 and TRBJ2-5, is DTGVSQNPRHKITKRGQNVTFRCDPISEHNRLYWYRQTLGQGPEFLTYFQNEAQLEKSRLLSDRFSAERPKGSFSTLEIQRTEQGDSAMYLCASSLTSGGTKETQYFGPGTRLLVL.